Reported below is one TCR beta chain. The data originate from a study of control samples from healthy donors and cancer patients. Some clones are missing from TCRdb's copy, which holds only in-frame ones; the method was immunoSEQ multiplex PCR. The sample holds 65,000 to 100,000 clones, roughly nine tenths seen once. This clonotype was sampled from a man aged 50-60 years in good health. The sequencing sample was made of blood.

The DNA of the CDR3 is TGCGCCAGCAGCCGGAAGACAGGGGGCGGGGAGATGACCACTGAAGCTTTCTTT. This sequence encodes CASSRKTGGGEMTTEAFF. The chain links TRBV5-1 to TRBJ1-1, with 10 positions matching TRBD1. The V and J ends lost 4 bases and 4 bases, in that order; junction bases with no gene match: 16. CDR3 length: 18 residues. The germline V gene encodes CDR1 SGHRS and CDR2 YFSETQ.